Listed here is a single TCR beta chain. Its antigen is not known. The data derive from a study of cytomegalovirus exposure and HLA in healthy donors. Study-level findings and limits: Later genetic work tied a missense DCLRE1C variant to beta-chain V and J trimming.

The V segment lost 3 bases and the J segment 4 bases; nucleotides outside the gene matches: 5. CDR3 length: 14 amino acids. Germline-derived CDR1 and CDR2 are MGHDK and SYGVNS. The primer mix had 60 Vbeta and 13 Jbeta primers. Profiling relied on immunoSEQ multiplex PCR, and the TCRdb table lists in-frame clones only, not all of them. This table has about 180,000 clones, about four fifths appearing once. This sequence originates from a woman aged 25 to 39 in good health and CMV-seronegative. The V gene is TRBV25-1, the J gene TRBJ1-2; TRBD1 agrees at 7 bases. The sample was PBMCs. The CDR3 reads CASSESGQVYGYTF. The CDR3 region has the DNA TGTGCCAGCAGTGAGAGCGGACAGGTCTATGGCTACACCTTC.